The clone carrying this T cell receptor (beta chain) was observed many times. The sample comes from a study of glioma-infiltrating T cells. Amplification of TCR alpha and beta CDR3 regions from RNA used iRepertoire nested multiplex PCR. In TCRdb, the multiplex PCR reads were re-called with MiXCR into one record per CDR3 protein. Here the sample spans tens of thousands of distinct CDR3 sequences, roughly 23% being singletons. There are 13 residues in the CDR3. Trimming shortened V by 6 bases and J by 3 bases, and 12 bases separated the two germline ends. Germline CDR1 and CDR2: MNHEY and SMNVEV (reference sequence).

The sequence derives from a human donor with low-grade glioma or glioblastoma, undergoing nonglioma brain surgery, or in good health (not recorded which). The sequencing input was glioma tissue, nonneoplastic brain tissue, or PBMCs (not recorded which). The chain uses TRBV27 and TRBJ2-7, with D perhaps assigned TRBD1 or TRBD2 (5 bases each). The DNA for the CDR3 is TGTGCCAGCAGCAGGGAGTTTGGCTACGAGCAGTACTTC. It is translated as CASSREFGYEQYF.